The 11 T cell receptor beta chains given below trace back to one sample, sequenced in a study of blood T cell repertoires in COVID-19. Clones were read by immunoSEQ multiplex PCR, and TCRdb kept only the in-frame ones, dropping some. The sample lists 68,000 or so clones; around 88% were seen once. The specimen sequenced was peripheral blood. These receptor sequences come from an older woman with acute or convalescent COVID-19.

The chain recombines TRBV5-1 with TRBJ2-1; 11 bases fit TRBD2. The CDR3 has 17 residues. CDR1 is SGHRS and CDR2 is YFSETQ in the germline V gene. J was trimmed by 10 bases and V by 4 bases; bases with no gene match: 16. DNA for the CDR3: TGCGCCAGCAGCCCCCCCCTATTAGCGGGAGGGCCGGAGGAGCAGTTCTTC. Translated, it gives CASSPPLLAGGPEEQFF.

The CDR3 nucleotides are TGTGCCAGCAGTACAACAGGGGGCACTAATGAAAAACTGTTTTTT. It is translated as CASSTTGGTNEKLFF. V usage is TRBV6-5 and J usage is TRBJ1-4; 9 bases fit TRBD1. Germline values: CDR1 MNHEY, CDR2 SVGAGI. Trimming removed 5 bases from V and 2 bases from J; junction bases left unmatched: 3. The CDR3 consists of 15 residues.

This chain links TRBV5-4 with TRBJ2-1; the match to TRBD2 covers 16 bases. The V and J ends lost 4 bases and 10 bases, in that order; junction bases with no gene match: 11. The CDR3 consists of 17 residues. Germline loops: CDR1 SGHNT, CDR2 YYREEE (reference sequence). The CDR3 sequence: CASSVPGLAGGTREQFF. DNA of the CDR3: TGTGCCAGCAGCGTGCCGGGACTAGCGGGGGGGACGCGGGAGCAGTTCTTC.

This sequence joins TRBV7-2 and TRBJ1-5; possibly TRBD1 for D (6 bases). Germline V lookup: CDR1 SGHTA, CDR2 FQGNSA. This CDR3 has 14 residues. Trimming pared 6 bases from V and 6 bases from J, leaving 15 bases between. The CDR3 protein is CASSRGGASQPQHF. As DNA, the CDR3 is TGTGCCAGCAGTAGAGGGGGGGCTAGTCAGCCCCAGCATTTT.

The chain combines TRBV7-3 with TRBJ2-1, with 13 bases matching TRBD2. This CDR3 is 16 amino acids long. Germline CDR1 SGHTA, CDR2 FQGTGA. Unmatched junction bases numbered 7, after V lost 5 bases and J lost 6 bases. The CDR3 nucleotides read TGTGCCAGCAGCCCGGGACGACTAGCGGGGGGCAATGAGCAGTTCTTC. It specifies CASSPGRLAGGNEQFF.

V usage is TRBV28 and J usage is TRBJ1-1; no reliable D call. Trimming removed 2 bases from V and 4 bases from J, with 11 bases in between. This CDR3 is 14 amino acids long. Germline values: CDR1 MDHEN, CDR2 SYDVKM. The chain's CDR3 is CASSLGQTGTEAFF. CDR3 coding DNA: TGTGCCAGCAGTTTAGGGCAGACCGGCACTGAAGCTTTCTTT.

This clone came up once. V is TRBV27 and J is TRBJ1-2, with 8 bases identical to TRBD1. CDR3 size: 14 residues. J lost 8 bases, V lost 4 bases, and 9 bases had no gene match. Germline V CDR1 and CDR2: MNHEY, SMNVEV (reference sequence). Here the CDR3 reads CASSWDRTLRGYTF. DNA for the CDR3: TGTGCCAGCAGTTGGGACAGGACTCTCCGGGGCTACACCTTC.

A remark on this clone: At the DNA level, this CDR3 is encoded by other sequences in the same sample as well. Here the CDR3 DNA reads TGCGCCAGCAGCTTGGGTAGCGGGCGAGAGACCCAGTACTTC. It translates to CASSLGSGRETQYF. The rearrangement uses TRBV5-1 and TRBJ2-5; TRBD2 matches 7 bases. This CDR3 is built from 14 residues. Germline CDR1 SGHRS, CDR2 YFSETQ. V shed 0 bases and J 4 bases; nucleotides not matched to a gene: 3.

This chain links TRBV30 with TRBJ1-1; perhaps TRBD1 as D (5 bases). V lost 2 bases and J 5 bases, leaving 18 bases between the germline ends. Germline CDR1 GTSNPN, CDR2 SVGIG (reference sequence). There are 15 residues in the CDR3. The CDR3 DNA is TGTGCCTGGAGTTACGGGAGGGTTGGGGGAACTGAAGCTTTCTTT. It is translated as CAWSYGRVGGTEAFF.

V gene TRBV11-3 combines with J gene TRBJ2-1; D is perhaps TRBD2 (7 bases). The ends were cut back, 5 bases at V and 8 bases at J, with 13 bases in the middle. This CDR3 region has 13 residues. Germline lookup yields CDR1 SGHNT and CDR2 YENEEA. The CDR3 DNA reads as TGTGCCAGCAGCCAGTCGGGGGGCTATGAGCAGTTCTTC. It yields the protein CASSQSGGYEQFF.

The chain combines TRBV28 with TRBJ2-6; the match to TRBD2 covers 10 bases. J was trimmed by 0 bases and V by 5 bases; bases with no gene match: 7. CDR3 size: 18 residues. Germline CDR1 and CDR2: MDHEN and SYDVKM. The CDR3 loop reads CASSTSSGSSSGANVLTF. The CDR3 DNA follows: TGTGCCAGCAGTACTTCTAGCGGGAGCTCCTCTGGGGCCAACGTCCTGACTTTC.